The 20 T cell receptor beta chains listed next were all sequenced from one sample in a study of T cell responses to AZD1222 COVID-19 vaccine. Assay: immunoSEQ multiplex PCR; the TCRdb copy retains only in-frame clones and omits some. The sample records about 140,000 clones, 70% to 90% being singletons. The sample here was peripheral blood, taken on day 0 of AZD1222 vaccination. The receptor source for this set is an adult in good health.

CDR3 protein: CASSLEVGLTEAFF. The CDR3 nucleotides are TGCGCCAGCAGCCTCGAAGTTGGGCTCACTGAAGCTTTCTTT. V usage is TRBV4-1 and J usage is TRBJ1-1, with D unclear. Germline CDR1 and CDR2: MGHRA and YSYEKL. The V end was cut by 4 bases, the J end by 4 bases, with 13 bases between. The CDR3 totals 14 residues.

The chain recombines TRBV3-1 (or the pseudogene TRBV3-2) with TRBJ2-7; 12 bases line up with TRBD2. From germline, CDR1 is LGHDT and CDR2 YNNKEL (reference sequence). The V and J ends lost 3 bases and 2 bases, in that order; junction bases with no gene match: 11. CDR3 length: 18 residues. The CDR3 is CASSQGVGLAGGPYEQYF. In DNA form, the CDR3 reads TGTGCCAGCAGCCAGGGTGTTGGGCTAGCGGGAGGGCCCTACGAGCAGTACTTC.

The CDR3, as DNA: TGTGCCAGCAGCTTAGTTCCGCGAGCGGCTAACAATGAGCAGTTCTTC. It specifies CASSLVPRAANNEQFF. V and J are TRBV7-3 and TRBJ2-1; a weak D match, TRBD2 (5 bases). Germline-derived CDR1 and CDR2 are SGHTA and FQGTGA. V was clipped by 2 bases and J by 5 bases, with 16 bases between them. This CDR3 region has 16 residues.

With respect to this clone: Other nucleotide sequences in the sample specify the same CDR3. The chain is built from TRBV28 and TRBJ1-4; no firm D call. Germline CDR1 is MDHEN and CDR2 is SYDVKM. With 5 bases removed from V and 6 bases from J, the gap between germline ends came to 22 bases. The CDR3 has 17 residues. CDR3 bases: TGTGCCAGCAGTATGACTAATGCAGGCAAACGGGATGAAAAACTGTTTTTT. As protein: CASSMTNAGKRDEKLFF. Complete variable domain (other parts from reference TRBV28 and TRBJ1-4): DVKVTQSSRYLVKRTGEKVFLECVQDMDHENMFWYRQDPGLGLRLIYFSYDVKMKEKGDIPEGYSVSREKKERFSLILESASTNQTSMYLCASSMTNAGKRDEKLFFGSGTQLSVL.

The chain has TRBV6-5 and TRBJ1-3, with 8 bases lining up with TRBD1. The J segment lost 4 bases and the V segment lost 4 bases, leaving 6 bases of the junction unmatched. The CDR3 extends over 15 amino acids. Per the germline V gene, CDR1 is MNHEY and CDR2 is SVGAGI. The CDR3 nucleotides are TGTGCCAGCAGTTCCTGGACAGGGCGCGGAAACACCATATATTTT. Protein: CASSSWTGRGNTIYF.

This chain joins TRBV5-4 and TRBJ2-7; 10 bases align to TRBD2. The CDR3 totals 14 residues. V shed 3 bases and J 3 bases; nucleotides not matched to a gene: 3. CDR1 and CDR2 from the germline V gene are SGHNT and YYREEE (reference sequence). The CDR3 sequence: CASSWGLASYEQYF. CDR3 nucleotide sequence: TGTGCCAGCAGCTGGGGACTAGCGAGCTACGAGCAGTACTTC.

The gene calls are TRBV19 and TRBJ2-1; tentative D call: TRBD2 (5 bases). V lost 3 bases and J lost 4, with 13 bases in between. CDR3 length equals 15 residues. Germline CDR1 reads LNHDA; CDR2 reads SQIVND (reference sequence). CDR3 coding DNA: TGTGCCAGTAGTATCACCCTAGCCCTATACAATGAGCAGTTCTTC. This sequence encodes CASSITLALYNEQFF. The whole variable domain, remainder taken from reference TRBV19 and TRBJ2-1, is DGGITQSPKYLFRKEGQNVTLSCEQNLNHDAMYWYRQDPGQGLRLIYYSQIVNDFQKGDIAEGYSVSREKKESFPLTVTSAQKNPTAFYLCASSITLALYNEQFFGPGTRLTVL.

The chain uses TRBV7-9 and TRBJ1-1; D gene ambiguous. The CDR3 is made up of 14 amino acids. Trimming cost V 4 bases and J 5 bases, with 14 bases left between them. Germline-derived CDR1 and CDR2 are SEHNR and FQNEAQ (reference sequence). CDR3 sequence: CASSSPQRRTEAFF. CDR3 sequence (DNA): TGTGCCAGCAGCTCCCCACAGAGAAGGACTGAAGCTTTCTTT.

V is TRBV21-1 and J is TRBJ2-7; the table's D call, TRBD2, was not checked against the DNA. TRBV21-1 represents a pseudogene. The CDR3 spans 16 residues. This chain's CDR3 is CASSKPPPSSSYEQYF. CDR3 DNA sequence: TGTGCCAGCAGCAAACCCCCACCGTCGAGCTCCTACGAGCAGTACTTC.

The chain employs TRBV2 and TRBJ2-6; TRBD1 matches at 11 bases. CDR1 is SNHLY and CDR2 is FYNNEI in the germline V gene. With 5 bases clipped from V and 3 bases from J, the junction kept 6 bases outside the gene matches. This CDR3 spans 17 amino acids. CDR3 amino acids: CASSRDRGNYGANVLTF. The CDR3 DNA reads as TGTGCCAGCAGTAGGGACAGGGGGAATTATGGGGCCAACGTCCTGACTTTC.

The chain combines TRBV7-9 with TRBJ1-4; 8 nucleotides agree with TRBD1. Germline values: CDR1 SEHNR, CDR2 FQNEAQ (reference sequence). The CDR3 is 14 residues long. V lost 7 bases, J lost 8 bases, and 9 bases stayed unmatched. In nucleotides, the CDR3 is TGTGCCAGCACCGTGGCAGGGGGCGAAGAAAAACTGTTTTTT. Protein: CASTVAGGEEKLFF.

The V call is TRBV28, the J call TRBJ1-6, with D hard to call. Germline CDR1 is MDHEN and CDR2 is SYDVKM. V was clipped by 5 bases and J by 4 bases, with 12 bases between them. The CDR3 spans 15 residues. CDR3 in amino acids: CASSPRWGYNSPLHF. CDR3 sequence (DNA): TGTGCCAGCAGTCCCCGGTGGGGTTATAATTCACCCCTCCACTTT.

The CDR3 spells CSVPEGLTYGYTF. CDR3 bases: TGCAGCGTCCCCGAGGGGCTAACGTATGGCTACACCTTC. The V gene is TRBV29-1, the J gene TRBJ1-2; D possibly corresponds to TRBD1 (5 bases). Trimming pared 6 bases from V and 5 bases from J, leaving 16 bases between. The CDR3 spans 13 residues. Germline V gene lookup returns CDR1 SQVTM and CDR2 ANQGSEA.

V is TRBV6-2 or TRBV6-3 and J is TRBJ2-3; D remains unclear. CDR1 and CDR2 from the germline V gene are MNHEY and SVGEGT. V was clipped by 0 bases and J by 4 bases, with 11 bases between them. CDR3 length equals 15 residues. The chain's CDR3 is CASSYSKRGADTQYF. CDR3 coding DNA: TGTGCCAGCAGTTACTCGAAGCGTGGAGCAGATACGCAGTATTTT.

The chain employs TRBV4-1 and TRBJ2-2; no clear D gene. The V gene lost 5 bases and the J gene lost 1 base, with 8 bases spanning the gap. This CDR3 has 14 residues. The V gene's germline CDR1 is MGHRA and CDR2 YSYEKL. In DNA, the CDR3 is TGCGCCAGCAGCTCTTACATGAACACCGGGGAGCTGTTTTTT. Its protein is CASSSYMNTGELFF.

The chain recombines TRBV6-6 with TRBJ1-2, with TRBD1 matching over 7 bases. The CDR3 runs 15 residues. V was clipped by 0 bases and J by 8 bases; unmatched bases: 9. Germline CDR1 MNHNY, CDR2 SVGAGI (reference sequence). CDR3 nucleotide sequence: TGTGCCAGCAGTTACTCGACAGGGACAATTTGGGGCTACACCTTC. It yields the protein CASSYSTGTIWGYTF.

This chain uses TRBV30 with TRBJ1-3; a weak D match, TRBD1 (6 bases). Germline lookup yields CDR1 GTSNPN and CDR2 SVGIG (reference sequence). The CDR3 is 14 residues long. V lost 3 bases and J 2 bases, leaving 11 bases between the germline ends. In nucleotides, the CDR3 is TGTGCCTGGAGCCCGGGGACACCTGGAAACACCATATATTTT. This sequence encodes CAWSPGTPGNTIYF.

The J gene is TRBJ2-5, the V gene TRBV19; 8 nucleotides line up with TRBD2. The CDR3 consists of 15 residues. Unmatched junction bases numbered 7, after V lost 3 bases and J lost 4 bases. From germline, CDR1 is LNHDA and CDR2 SQIVND (reference sequence). CDR3 nucleotides: TGTGCCAGTAGTATCCTCTCGGGGGGGCGAGAGACCCAGTACTTC. This codes for CASSILSGGRETQYF. Supplemented by reference TRBV19 and TRBJ2-5, the full variable domain reads DGGITQSPKYLFRKEGQNVTLSCEQNLNHDAMYWYRQDPGQGLRLIYYSQIVNDFQKGDIAEGYSVSREKKESFPLTVTSAQKNPTAFYLCASSILSGGRETQYFGPGTRLLVL.

The chain joins TRBV19 to TRBJ2-1, with 10 bases fitting TRBD1. The V segment lost 6 bases and the J segment 10 bases; nucleotides outside the gene matches: 9. CDR1 is LNHDA, CDR2 SQIVND, per germline (reference sequence). The CDR3 totals 14 residues. The CDR3 spells CASSGTGAASEQFF. The DNA for the CDR3 is TGTGCCAGTAGCGGGACAGGGGCCGCGTCAGAGCAGTTCTTC.

This chain links TRBV7-2 with TRBJ1-6, with 9 bases aligning to TRBD1. J was trimmed by 10 bases and V by 1 base; bases with no gene match: 2. This CDR3 spans 14 amino acids. The germline CDR1 and CDR2 sequences are SGHTA and FQGNSA. In DNA form, the CDR3 reads TGTGCCAGCAGCTTAGACAGGGGGCGATCACCCCTCCACTTT. This sequence encodes CASSLDRGRSPLHF.